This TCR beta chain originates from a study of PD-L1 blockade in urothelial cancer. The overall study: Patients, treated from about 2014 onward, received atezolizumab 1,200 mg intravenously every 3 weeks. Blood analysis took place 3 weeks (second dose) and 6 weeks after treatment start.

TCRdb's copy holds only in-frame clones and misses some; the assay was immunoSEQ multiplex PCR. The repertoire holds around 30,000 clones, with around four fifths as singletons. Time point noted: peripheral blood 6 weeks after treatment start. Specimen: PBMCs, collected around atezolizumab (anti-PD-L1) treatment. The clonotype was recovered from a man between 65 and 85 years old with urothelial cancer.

The CDR3: CAWSPGQGFGGYTF. The CDR3, as DNA: TGTGCCTGGAGTCCGGGACAGGGTTTCGGTGGCTACACCTTC. The gene calls are TRBV30 and TRBJ1-2; TRBD1 matches 9 bases. This CDR3 is 14 amino acids long. The V segment lost 2 bases and the J segment 7 bases; nucleotides outside the gene matches: 8. Germline V gene sequence: CDR1 GTSNPN, CDR2 SVGIG (reference sequence). Together with reference TRBV30 and TRBJ1-2, the CDR3 gives the full variable domain: SQTIHQWPATLVQPVGSPLSLECTVEGTSNPNLYWYRQAAGRGLQLLFYSVGIGQISSEVPQNLSASRPQDRQFILSSKKLLLSDSGFYLCAWSPGQGFGGYTFGSGTRLTVV.